Listed below are T cell receptor beta chains from one sample, sequenced in a study of naive and memory T cell subsets. TCRdb itself ran the UMI-ligation and nested PCR reads through MiXCR, one entry per CDR3 protein. The data hold approximately 150,000 distinct CDR3 sequences, with about 20% observed a single time. The sample was naive CD8+ T cells from blood. Receptors were obtained from a human donor in good health. Both conserved end residues are part of each CDR3. The D gene is left open where the match is weak. Some rows mark clone size as missing; the rest say once, few, many or name a class of expanded clone.

D: -
size: few
V: TRBV25-1
J: TRBJ2-2
DNA: TGTGCCAGCAGTGAATTCAGTTCTGTCGCGAACACCGGGGAGCTGTTTTTT
CDR3: CASSEFSSVANTGELFF

D: -
size: few
V: TRBV28
J: TRBJ2-5
DNA: TGTGCCAGCAGTTTAGTGAGAAAAGAGACCCAGTACTTC
CDR3: CASSLVRKETQYF

D: -
size: few
V: TRBV11-2
J: TRBJ1-1
DNA: TGTGCCAGCAGCTTTCCTGTCCTGGGTGAAGCTTTCTTT
CDR3: CASSFPVLGEAFF

D: TRBD2
size: -
V: TRBV7-8
J: TRBJ2-7
DNA: TGTGCCAGCAGCTTAGTGACTAGCGGGATCTACGAGCAGTACTTC
CDR3: CASSLVTSGIYEQYF

D: -
size: few
V: TRBV2
J: TRBJ2-1
DNA: TGTGCCAGCAGTGTGAAGGGGATGTACAATGAGCAGTTCTTC
CDR3: CASSVKGMYNEQFF

D: -
size: -
V: TRBV7-8
J: TRBJ1-1
DNA: TGTGCCAGCAGCTTAATTTCCCACGACGGAGCTTTCTTT
CDR3: CASSLISHDGAFF

D: TRBD2
size: -
V: TRBV3-1
J: TRBJ2-2
DNA: TGTGCCAGCAGCCGGACTAGCGGGAGTTTATGGAACACCGGGGAGCTGTTTTTT
CDR3: CASSRTSGSLWNTGELFF

D: -
size: -
V: TRBV6-5
J: TRBJ2-7
DNA: TGTGCCAGCAGTTACGGGCTCCAGAGCCGCTACGAGCAGTACTTC
CDR3: CASSYGLQSRYEQYF

D: -
size: -
V: TRBV29-1
J: TRBJ2-7
DNA: TGCAGCGTTGATGTCGGACAGAGCGGTTACGAGCAGTACTTC
CDR3: CSVDVGQSGYEQYF

D: -
size: few
V: TRBV9
J: TRBJ1-1
DNA: TGTGCCAGCAGCACAGGACATGGCGGGACTGAAGCTTTCTTT
CDR3: CASSTGHGGTEAFF

D: -
size: -
V: TRBV27
J: TRBJ1-1
DNA: TGTGCCAGCAGTTTAGGGCGGGGAAGCACTGAAGCTTTCTTT
CDR3: CASSLGRGSTEAFF

D: -
size: -
V: TRBV5-1
J: TRBJ2-7
DNA: TGCGACAGCAGCCCCGAGGGGGGAGACTACGAGCAGTACTTC
CDR3: CDSSPEGGDYEQYF

D: TRBD2
size: -
V: TRBV30
J: TRBJ2-5
DNA: TGTGCCTGGACCGATGGGACTAGCGGAAGAGAAGAGACCCAGTACTTC
CDR3: CAWTDGTSGREETQYF

D: TRBD2
size: -
V: TRBV7-6
J: TRBJ2-7
DNA: TGTGCCAGCAGCTCCAGGACTAGCGGGCGCGAGCAGTACTTC
CDR3: CASSSRTSGREQYF

D: -
size: -
V: TRBV20-1
J: TRBJ1-2
DNA: TGCAGTGCTAGAGATAATACCCGGGGGTTAGGCTACACCTTC
CDR3: CSARDNTRGLGYTF

D: -
size: few
V: TRBV29-1
J: TRBJ1-1
DNA: TGCAGCGTTGAGGAGGGGCACACTGAAGCTTTCTTT
CDR3: CSVEEGHTEAFF

D: -
size: few
V: TRBV6-5
J: TRBJ2-2
DNA: TGTGCCAGCAGTTACTGGGACACCTTCAAGGTATCCGCGAACACCGGGGAGCTGTTTTTT
CDR3: CASSYWDTFKVSANTGELFF

D: -
size: -
V: TRBV6-2/TRBV6-3
J: TRBJ2-7
DNA: TGTGCCAGCAGTTCAAATAGGTACGAGCAGTACTTC
CDR3: CASSSNRYEQYF

D: -
size: -
V: TRBV7-8
J: TRBJ2-1
DNA: TGTGCCAGCCGAAAGGGTTTAAGCAATGAGCAGTTCTTC
CDR3: CASRKGLSNEQFF

D: -
size: few
V: TRBV5-1
J: TRBJ1-4
DNA: TGCGCCAGCAGCTCCGAGCCTAATGAAAAACTGTTTTTT
CDR3: CASSSEPNEKLFF

D: TRBD2
size: few
V: TRBV18
J: TRBJ2-1
DNA: TGTGCCAGCTCACAGGCTAGCGGGATATACAATGAGCAGTTCTTC
CDR3: CASSQASGIYNEQFF

D: -
size: -
V: TRBV25-1
J: TRBJ1-1
DNA: TGTGCCAGCAGTGAAGATAGGGTTGCCCGGGACACTGAAGCTTTCTTT
CDR3: CASSEDRVARDTEAFF

D: TRBD1
size: -
V: TRBV23-1
J: TRBJ1-5
DNA: TGCGCCAGCAGTCAGGGACAGCCATTGGATCAGCCCCAGCATTTT
CDR3: CASSQGQPLDQPQHF

D: -
size: -
V: TRBV2
J: TRBJ2-1
DNA: TGTGCCAGCATATATAGCAGGGCGATACTCAATGAGCAGTTCTTC
CDR3: CASIYSRAILNEQFF

D: -
size: -
V: TRBV6-2/TRBV6-3
J: TRBJ1-5
DNA: TGTGCCAGCAGCCCCCAGGATAATCAGCCCCAGCATTTT
CDR3: CASSPQDNQPQHF

D: TRBD1
size: -
V: TRBV7-6
J: TRBJ2-5
DNA: TGTGCCAGCAGCCCTCCGGGACAGCAAGAGACCCAGTACTTC
CDR3: CASSPPGQQETQYF